These 9 T cell receptor beta chains were sequenced from one sample in a study of blood T cell repertoires in COVID-19. The table came from immunoSEQ multiplex PCR; TCRdb's copy has only in-frame clones and leaves some out. The sample lists about 86,000 clones; more than 60% were seen once. The sequencing sample was made of peripheral blood. The source is a man aged 65 to 79 with acute or convalescent COVID-19.

The chain employs TRBV19 and TRBJ2-2; perhaps TRBD2 as D (7 bases). The germline V and J ends were trimmed by 5 bases and 2 bases, with 15 bases remaining between them. Germline CDR1 and CDR2: LNHDA and SQIVND (reference sequence). CDR3 length: 16 residues. The CDR3 bases are TGTGCCAGTAGTCCCCGAGGGGGGGGCAACACCGGGGAGCTGTTTTTT. Amino acids: CASSPRGGGNTGELFF.

V usage is TRBV28 and J usage is TRBJ1-5; D is uncertain. The V and J ends lost 8 bases and 0 bases respectively, with 8 bases between them. Germline values: CDR1 MDHEN, CDR2 SYDVKM. The CDR3 contains 13 residues. The CDR3: CASVVYSNQPQHF. In nucleotides, the CDR3 is TGTGCCAGCGTCGTCTATAGCAATCAGCCCCAGCATTTT. Filled out from reference TRBV28 and TRBJ1-5, the complete variable domain reads DVKVTQSSRYLVKRTGEKVFLECVQDMDHENMFWYRQDPGLGLRLIYFSYDVKMKEKGDIPEGYSVSREKKERFSLILESASTNQTSMYLCASVVYSNQPQHFGDGTRLSIL.

The rearrangement links TRBV28 to TRBJ1-6; D is unclear. With 3 bases removed from V and 5 bases from J, the gap between germline ends came to 8 bases. This CDR3 spans 14 amino acids. The germline gives CDR1 MDHEN, CDR2 SYDVKM. CDR3 sequence (DNA): TGTGCCAGCAGTTTTCCGGGAAATAATTCACCCCTCCACTTT. It encodes CASSFPGNNSPLHF.

The chain uses TRBV3-1 (or the pseudogene TRBV3-2) and TRBJ1-2; 7 bases align to TRBD1. CDR3 length: 14 amino acids. In germline, CDR1 is LGHDT, CDR2 YNNKEL (reference sequence). The J segment lost 7 bases and the V segment lost 1 base, leaving 6 bases of the junction unmatched. The CDR3 DNA reads TGTGCCAGCAGCCAAGCTTGGGACAGTCGTGGCTACACCTTC. Its translation is CASSQAWDSRGYTF.

This clone was observed a few times. This chain connects TRBV2 to TRBJ2-5; D is possibly TRBD1 (6 bases). V was pared by 6 bases and J by 5 bases, with 19 bases between. Germline lookup yields CDR1 SNHLY and CDR2 FYNNEI. CDR3 length: 15 residues. The CDR3 is CASSPPGVSGETQYF. CDR3 coding DNA: TGTGCCAGCAGCCCCCCAGGGGTATCGGGGGAGACCCAGTACTTC.

The V gene is TRBV6-2 or TRBV6-3, the J gene TRBJ2-2; a possible D gene is TRBD2 (5 bases). The CDR3 length is 15 residues. The V gene's germline CDR1 is MNHEY and CDR2 SVGEGT. Trimming removed 2 bases at V and 3 bases at J, with 10 bases between. CDR3 protein: CASSYGGRYTGELFF. The CDR3 nucleotides are TGTGCCAGCAGTTACGGAGGTAGGTACACCGGGGAGCTGTTTTTT.

This clone was observed a single time. V usage is TRBV28 and J usage is TRBJ1-2, with 7 bases that match TRBD1. There are 14 residues in the CDR3. The V and J ends lost 6 bases and 5 bases, in that order; junction bases with no gene match: 9. Germline lookup yields CDR1 MDHEN and CDR2 SYDVKM. The CDR3 sequence is CASRLPGGGYGYTF. CDR3 DNA: TGTGCCAGCAGATTACCAGGGGGTGGGTATGGCTACACCTTC.

The chain carries TRBV5-1 and TRBJ2-1; tentative D call: TRBD2 (6 bases). The V end was cut by 0 bases, the J end by 0 bases, with 7 bases between. This CDR3 comprises 15 residues. Germline lookup yields CDR1 SGHRS and CDR2 YFSETQ. The chain's CDR3 is CASSLVGGSYNEQFF. CDR3 nucleotide sequence: TGCGCCAGCAGCTTGGTGGGGGGCTCCTACAATGAGCAGTTCTTC.

This clone was found once. V usage is TRBV18 and J usage is TRBJ2-3; D not certain. This CDR3 has 14 residues. The germline V gene has CDR1 KGHSH and CDR2 LQKENI. The V and J ends lost 0 bases and 4 bases respectively, with 8 bases between them. CDR3 region: CASSPPRSPDTQYF. The CDR3 DNA reads as TGTGCCAGCTCACCACCGAGGTCCCCAGATACGCAGTATTTT.